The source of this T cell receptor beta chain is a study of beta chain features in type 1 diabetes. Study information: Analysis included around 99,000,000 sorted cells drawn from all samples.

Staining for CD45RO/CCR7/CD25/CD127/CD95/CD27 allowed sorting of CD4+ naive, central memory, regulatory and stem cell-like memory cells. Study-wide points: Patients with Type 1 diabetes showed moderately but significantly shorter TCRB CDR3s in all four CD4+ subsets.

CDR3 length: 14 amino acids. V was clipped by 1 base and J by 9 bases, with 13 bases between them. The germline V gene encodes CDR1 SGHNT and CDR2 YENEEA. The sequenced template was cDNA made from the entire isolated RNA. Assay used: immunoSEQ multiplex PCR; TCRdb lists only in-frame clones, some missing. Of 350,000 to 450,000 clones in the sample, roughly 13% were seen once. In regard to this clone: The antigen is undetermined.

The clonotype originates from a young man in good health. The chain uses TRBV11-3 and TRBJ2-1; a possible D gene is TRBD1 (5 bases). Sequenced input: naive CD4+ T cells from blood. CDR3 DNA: TGTGCCAGCAGCTTAGTTCCGGTTACAGGTGAGCAGTTCTTC. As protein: CASSLVPVTGEQFF.